Listed below are T cell receptor beta chains from one sample, sequenced in a study of T cells in Graves' hyperthyroidism and ophthalmopathy. A single record per CDR3 protein comes from TCRdb applying MiXCR to the multiplex PCR reads. Of 400,000 to 600,000 distinct CDR3 sequences listed, approximately 16% are singletons. Sequencing was carried out using blood. Source of these receptors: a woman in her thirties with Graves' ophthalmopathy. Both conserved end residues are trimmed from each CDR3. Fields, in order: J gene, clone size, V gene, CDR3 protein. Not every row has a clone size; where given, it reads once, few, many or a size class.

J gene: TRBJ1-2
clone size: many
V gene: TRBV2
CDR3 protein: ASSLGTEGYT

J gene: TRBJ1-5
clone size: few
V gene: TRBV5-5
CDR3 protein: VSSLGGVRNQPQH

J gene: TRBJ1-5
clone size: NA
V gene: TRBV5-1
CDR3 protein: ASSFLREVLDSNQPQH

J gene: TRBJ2-3
clone size: NA
V gene: TRBV9
CDR3 protein: ASSQPSGGGQDTQY

J gene: TRBJ2-5
clone size: NA
V gene: TRBV7-9
CDR3 protein: ASSLMVGETQY

J gene: TRBJ1-1
clone size: many
V gene: TRBV11-2
CDR3 protein: ASRGANTEAF

J gene: TRBJ2-5
clone size: many
V gene: TRBV4-3
CDR3 protein: ASSQDSFETQY

J gene: TRBJ1-1
clone size: many
V gene: TRBV3-1
CDR3 protein: ASRGRNTEAF

J gene: TRBJ2-7
clone size: many
V gene: TRBV20-1
CDR3 protein: SADTGGRYEQY

J gene: TRBJ1-5
clone size: many
V gene: TRBV20-1
CDR3 protein: SVGDRVFMEPQH

J gene: TRBJ2-7
clone size: many
V gene: TRBV15
CDR3 protein: ATSRTTTGLNYEQY

J gene: TRBJ1-2
clone size: NA
V gene: TRBV27
CDR3 protein: ASSPNGGRPANLYGYT

J gene: TRBJ2-7
clone size: NA
V gene: TRBV3-1
CDR3 protein: ASSQDSVAYEQY